This T cell receptor (beta chain) was identified during a study of blood T cell dynamics during melanoma immunotherapy (dated by TCRdb to the early 2020s). Study-wide context: The patients had metastatic melanoma and were given first-line pembrolizumab or nivolumab plus ipilimumab as standard of care in the United Kingdom. To find early correlates of response, peripheral T cell receptor repertoires were profiled in metastatic melanoma patients before and after one cycle of checkpoint inhibitor therapy. The training cohort was made up of consecutive patients, while a further independent group of patients from the same centre was pooled to form an external validation set.

There are 16 amino acids in the CDR3, from cysteine to phenylalanine inclusive. Solely the CDR3 DNA is kept, with 48 bases framed from the first base. V loses 4 bases of germline sequence and J loses 0 bases, and the interval between the two ends is 12 bases. According to the germline V gene, CDR1 reads MGHDK and CDR2 reads SYGVNS. Each cfDNA sample was loaded with a fixed 40 ng of plasma cell-free DNA. TCR beta CDR3 sequences were amplified from genomic DNA using the immunoSEQ TCRb Assay kit according to manufacturer instructions. The KAPA Library Quantification Kit for Illumina platforms was used to quantify pooled libraries by qPCR. Pooled libraries were sequenced on an Illumina NextSeq 500, clustered at about 0.55-1.2 pM. As for the authors' bioinformatics: Analysis of the TCR data relied on immunoSEQ ANALYZER and the R LymphoSeq package. A rearrangement efficiency score was calculated as productive divided by the sum of productive and non-productive CDR3 sequences. Clonality was measured with the Gini coefficient and diversity with the Renyi index at alpha=1, compared pairwise between timepoints within each patient. In LymphoSeq, clonal relatedness was computed using an edit distance of 3, and repertoire similarity was computed using the Bhattacharyya coefficient. Linear discriminant analysis on week-3 changes in clonality and diversity was built with the R MASS and caret packages to classify response. As stored in TCRdb, this immuneACCESS dataset retains in-frame rearrangements with V and J assigned. A fraction of the clones does not appear; measured against another copy, unresolved V genes explain less than half of the discrepancy, and the remainder lacks a known reason. V, J and clone size were drawn from that table, and D and trimming were deduced from the DNA. The sample includes over a thousand clones, with around nine tenths observed a single time. The ten most abundant clones make up under 9% of the sample.

Concerning this clone itself: What this receptor recognizes is not known. No clone much larger than this one lies a single base away; base qualities are absent.

The time point tag for this specimen amounts to: week 3, after first cycle of checkpoint inhibitor. Blood samples were taken before treatment (T0) and at week 3 (W3), following the first cycle of checkpoint blockade. Except for a couple of patients with rapid clinical progression, response was assessed 12 weeks after the first infusion by RECIST 1.1; disease control meant complete response, partial response or stable disease. Patients with prior systemic cancer treatment, concomitant immunosuppressant therapy or synchronous other active malignancies were excluded. Bulk PBMC and plasma cell-free DNA were both sequenced for TCR beta so that circulating cells and T cell turnover could be tracked. The paper's findings and limits, for the study overall: The change in the cfDNA rearrangement efficiency score from T0 to W3 increased in patients who achieved disease control but not in progressors, which suggests greater peripheral T cell turnover. The relatively small sample size was acknowledged as a potential limitation on generalization of the results. Whether the T cell clones driving repertoire changes were melanoma-specific or reflected general immune activation could not be determined in the study.

The TCR originated in a human donor with melanoma. The chain is encoded by TRBV25-1 joined to TRBJ2-2, with the D gene possibly TRBD1 or TRBD2, each one fitting 5 bases. Sample: cell-free DNA from blood, taken from a patient treated with checkpoint blockade. According to the study, the label for this sample's cell subset or site signals: plasma cell-free DNA. The DNA sequence is as follows: TGTGCCAGCAGTGCGTTCCGGGGCGCGAACACCGGGGAGCTGTTTTTT. The translation is CASSAFRGANTGELFF.